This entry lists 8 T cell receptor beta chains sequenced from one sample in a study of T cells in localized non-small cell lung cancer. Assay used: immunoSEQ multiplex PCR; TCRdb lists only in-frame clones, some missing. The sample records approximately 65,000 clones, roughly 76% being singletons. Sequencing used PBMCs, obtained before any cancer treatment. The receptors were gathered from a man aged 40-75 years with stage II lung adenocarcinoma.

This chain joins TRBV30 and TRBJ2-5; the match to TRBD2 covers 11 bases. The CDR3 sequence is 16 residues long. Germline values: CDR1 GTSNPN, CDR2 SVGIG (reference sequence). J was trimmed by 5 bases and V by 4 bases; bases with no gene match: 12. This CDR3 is CAWTASGRPAHETQYF. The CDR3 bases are TGTGCCTGGACCGCTAGCGGGAGGCCCGCCCATGAGACCCAGTACTTC.

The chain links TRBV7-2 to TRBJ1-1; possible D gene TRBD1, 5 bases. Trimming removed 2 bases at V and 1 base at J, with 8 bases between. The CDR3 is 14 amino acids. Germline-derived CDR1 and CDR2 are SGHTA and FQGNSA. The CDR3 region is CASSLTGGNTEAFF. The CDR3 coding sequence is TGTGCCAGCAGCTTAACGGGGGGGAACACTGAAGCTTTCTTT.

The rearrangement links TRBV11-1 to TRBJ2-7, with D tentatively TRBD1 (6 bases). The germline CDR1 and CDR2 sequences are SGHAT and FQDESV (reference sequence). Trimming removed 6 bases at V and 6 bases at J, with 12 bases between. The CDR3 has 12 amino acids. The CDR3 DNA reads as TGTGCCAGCAGGTCAACAGGGCCCGAGCAGTACTTC. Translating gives CASRSTGPEQYF.

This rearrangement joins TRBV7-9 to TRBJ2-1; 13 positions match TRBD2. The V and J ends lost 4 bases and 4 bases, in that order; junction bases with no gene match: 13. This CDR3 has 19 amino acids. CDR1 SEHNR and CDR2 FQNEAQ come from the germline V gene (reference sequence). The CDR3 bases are TGTGCCAGCAGCTCAACATCCGGACTAGCGGGAGTTCGGTACAATGAGCAGTTCTTC. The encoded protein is CASSSTSGLAGVRYNEQFF.

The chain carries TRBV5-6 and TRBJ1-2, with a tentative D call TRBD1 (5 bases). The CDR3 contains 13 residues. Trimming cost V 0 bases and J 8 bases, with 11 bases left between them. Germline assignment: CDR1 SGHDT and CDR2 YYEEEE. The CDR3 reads CASSLASGGGYTF. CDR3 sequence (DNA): TGTGCCAGCAGCTTGGCCTCCGGGGGAGGCTACACCTTC.

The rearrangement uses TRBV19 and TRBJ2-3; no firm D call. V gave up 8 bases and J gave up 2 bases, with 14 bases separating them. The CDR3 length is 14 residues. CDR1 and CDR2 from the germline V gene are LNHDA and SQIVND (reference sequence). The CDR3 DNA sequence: TGTGCCAGTGGACGAGCTAAGATCACAGATACGCAGTATTTT. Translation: CASGRAKITDTQYF.

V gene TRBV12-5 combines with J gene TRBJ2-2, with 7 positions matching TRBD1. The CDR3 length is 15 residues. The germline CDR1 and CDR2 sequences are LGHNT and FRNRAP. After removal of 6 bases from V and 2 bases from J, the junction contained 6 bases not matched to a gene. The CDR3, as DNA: TGTGCTAGTGGCGAGGGGGACAGAAACACCGGGGAGCTGTTTTTT. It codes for CASGEGDRNTGELFF.

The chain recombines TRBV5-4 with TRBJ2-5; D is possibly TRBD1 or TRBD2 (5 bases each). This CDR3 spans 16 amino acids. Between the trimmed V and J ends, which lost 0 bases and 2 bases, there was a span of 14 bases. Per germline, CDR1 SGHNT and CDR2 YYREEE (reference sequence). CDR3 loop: CASSLGDHDPQETQYF. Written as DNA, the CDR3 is TGTGCCAGCAGCTTGGGGGACCACGACCCTCAAGAGACCCAGTACTTC.